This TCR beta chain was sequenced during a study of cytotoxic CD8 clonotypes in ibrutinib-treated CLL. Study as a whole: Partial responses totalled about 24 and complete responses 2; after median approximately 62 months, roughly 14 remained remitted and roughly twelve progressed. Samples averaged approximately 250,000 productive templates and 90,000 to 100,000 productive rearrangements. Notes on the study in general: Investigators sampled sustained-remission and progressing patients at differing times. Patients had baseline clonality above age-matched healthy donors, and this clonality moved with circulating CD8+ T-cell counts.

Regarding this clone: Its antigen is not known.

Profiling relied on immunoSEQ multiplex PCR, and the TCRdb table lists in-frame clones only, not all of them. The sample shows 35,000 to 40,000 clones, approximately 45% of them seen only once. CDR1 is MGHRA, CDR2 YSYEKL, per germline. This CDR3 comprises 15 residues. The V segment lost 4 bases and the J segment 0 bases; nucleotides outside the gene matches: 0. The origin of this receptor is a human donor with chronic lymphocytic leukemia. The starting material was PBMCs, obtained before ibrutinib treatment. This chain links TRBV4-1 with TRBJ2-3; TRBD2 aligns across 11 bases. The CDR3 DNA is TGCGCCAGCAGCCGACTAGCGGGGAGCACAGATACGCAGTATTTT. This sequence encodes CASSRLAGSTDTQYF.